This T cell receptor (beta chain) was sequenced for a study of long-term antiretroviral therapy in people with HIV. At the survey level, the v3.0 immunoSEQ assay was run. The protocol was immunoSEQ multiplex PCR, while the TCRdb copy is restricted to in-frame clones and leaves out a portion. The sample lists 20,000 to 25,000 clones; roughly 88% were seen once. Germline CDR1 reads LGHNA; CDR2 reads YNFKEQ. The germline V and J ends were trimmed by 1 base and 2 bases, with 12 bases remaining between them. This CDR3 region has 15 residues. The V call is TRBV4-2, the J call TRBJ2-7; possible D gene TRBD2, 6 bases. The TCR originated in a woman aged 40 to 50 with HIV. Specimen: unsorted PBMCs, collected 1.2 years after starting antiretroviral therapy. The CDR3 loop is CASSQVAEGTYEQYF. The CDR3 DNA sequence: TGTGCCAGCAGCCAAGTTGCGGAGGGGACCTACGAGCAGTACTTC.